The clone carrying this T cell receptor (beta chain) has just a few counts. Antigen unknown. This sample stems from a study of liver allograft versus peripheral blood T cells. Overall study: Transplanted livers and recipients' peripheral blood had their T cell receptor repertoires compared. General study results and limits: There were reportedly differences between T cell receptor repertoires inside liver allografts and those in peripheral blood.

Germline values: CDR1 ENHRY, CDR2 SYGVKD. The V gene lost 7 bases and the J gene lost 6 bases, with 18 bases spanning the gap. CDR3 size: 14 residues. TCRdb recomputed calls from the reads with MiXCR, one row per CDR3 protein. The sample has approximately 13,000 distinct CDR3 sequences, roughly 28% seen once. V gene TRBV10-3 combines with J gene TRBJ1-2; D not certain. The origin of this receptor is a human patient who had a liver transplant. Some T cells may be provided by the graft donor. Here the CDR3 DNA reads TGTGCCATCACGTCTAGCGCTGATGTGGATGGCTACACCTTC. It encodes CAITSSADVDGYTF.